Listed here are 25 T cell receptor beta chains from one sample, sequenced in a study of blood T cell repertoires in COVID-19. Sequencing used immunoSEQ multiplex PCR; TCRdb keeps in-frame clones, though not all of them. The sample has about 300,000 clones, about 85% seen once; the top ten hold around 2.5%. Sequenced material: PBMCs or T cells enriched from blood (not recorded which). The receptors shown here come from a woman aged 45-59 years who had recovered from COVID-19.

This chain uses TRBV27 with TRBJ1-1, with D perhaps matching TRBD1 (6 bases). Germline V CDR1 and CDR2: MNHEY, SMNVEV (reference sequence). V was trimmed by 1 base and J by 7 bases, leaving 7 bases between them. CDR3 size: 12 residues. This CDR3 is CASSLLTGEAFF. CDR3 in DNA: TGTGCCAGCAGTTTATTGACAGGTGAAGCTTTCTTT.

The chain combines TRBV28 with TRBJ2-7; TRBD2 might be the D (5 bases). CDR3 size: 12 residues. CDR1 MDHEN and CDR2 SYDVKM come from the germline V gene. V shed 8 bases and J shed 7 bases, with 15 bases lying between them. The CDR3 DNA sequence: TGTGCCAGCTGCCTTGGGGAGAGGGAGCAGTACTTC. It translates to CASCLGEREQYF.

J is TRBJ1-5 and V is TRBV4-1; TRBD1 matches at 8 bases. This CDR3 is built from 16 residues. The ends lost 0 bases at V and 2 bases at J; junction bases unmatched: 3. In germline, CDR1 is MGHRA, CDR2 YSYEKL. The chain's CDR3 is CASSQEDRVGNQPQHF. As DNA, the CDR3 is TGCGCCAGCAGCCAAGAGGACAGGGTTGGCAATCAGCCCCAGCATTTT.

This chain connects TRBV12-3 or TRBV12-4 to TRBJ1-1; D might be TRBD1 (6 bases). V was shortened by 3 bases and J by 11 bases, with 13 bases between the two germline ends. The CDR3 totals 12 residues. The CDR3 nucleotides read TGTGCCAGCAGTTTCCCAAAAACAGGGGCTTTCTTT. Amino acids: CASSFPKTGAFF.

The CDR3 DNA is TGTGCCAGTAGTACCCAGTTTAGCGGGGGAGGAAATGAGCAGTTCTTC. It codes for CASSTQFSGGGNEQFF. The chain uses TRBV19 and TRBJ2-1, with 9 bases fitting TRBD2. The V and J ends lost 4 bases and 7 bases, in that order; junction bases with no gene match: 11. CDR3 length: 16 amino acids. Germline CDR1 and CDR2: LNHDA and SQIVND (reference sequence).

The rearrangement links TRBV18 to TRBJ2-3; 7 bases align to TRBD2. The CDR3 totals 14 residues. Germline V gene sequence: CDR1 KGHSH, CDR2 LQKENI. V was clipped by 3 bases and J by 5 bases; unmatched bases: 5. This CDR3 is CASSPGTTLDTQYF. Here the CDR3 DNA reads TGTGCCAGCTCACCGGGGACTACCCTAGATACGCAGTATTTT.

The V gene is TRBV28, the J gene TRBJ1-3; possible D gene TRBD1, 6 bases. Trimming removed 4 bases from V and 5 bases from J, with 21 bases in between. The CDR3 totals 17 residues. The germline V gene encodes CDR1 MDHEN and CDR2 SYDVKM. CDR3 bases: TGTGCCAGCAGTTCCCCCTCCAGGTTTAGGGGGAGAAACACCATATATTTT. Translating it yields CASSSPSRFRGRNTIYF.

The rearrangement links TRBV14 to TRBJ1-1; D may be TRBD1 (5 bases). V lost 0 bases to trimming and J lost 0 bases, with 11 bases between them. Per the germline V gene, CDR1 is SGHDN and CDR2 is FVKESK. The CDR3 has 16 amino acids. Here the CDR3 DNA reads TGTGCCAGCAGCCAAGATTTCGGGGGATTGAACACTGAAGCTTTCTTT. As protein: CASSQDFGGLNTEAFF.

This chain joins TRBV6-6 and TRBJ1-4; TRBD1 matches 7 bases. The V gene's germline CDR1 is MNHNY and CDR2 SVGAGI (reference sequence). The CDR3 has 15 amino acids. Germline trimming cut 4 bases from V and 3 bases from J; bases unmatched to any gene: 5. The chain's CDR3 is CASSSRTGANEKLFF. The CDR3 DNA is TGTGCCAGCAGTTCCAGGACAGGCGCTAATGAAAAACTGTTTTTT.

V usage is TRBV27 and J usage is TRBJ2-2; 10 nucleotides match TRBD1. CDR1 is MNHEY and CDR2 is SMNVEV in the germline V gene (reference sequence). After removal of 5 bases from V and 4 bases from J, the junction contained 13 bases not matched to a gene. The CDR3 is 18 amino acids. CDR3 DNA: TGTGCCAGCAGTCCTTATTTGGGACAGGGGAGAAGCACCGGGGAGCTGTTTTTT. Amino acid sequence: CASSPYLGQGRSTGELFF.

This chain joins TRBV6-6 and TRBJ1-2; unclear D gene. Germline V gene data show CDR1 as MNHNY and CDR2 as SVGAGI (reference sequence). Trimming shortened V by 8 bases and J by 4 bases, and 14 bases separated the two germline ends. The CDR3 is 13 amino acids. CDR3 sequence: CASSGLMGYGYTF. As DNA, the CDR3 is TGTGCCAGCTCAGGTCTTATGGGCTATGGCTACACCTTC.

The chain links TRBV12-3 or TRBV12-4 to TRBJ2-7; TRBD1 is a possible D gene (6 bases). This CDR3 has 13 residues. Deletions cut 1 base from V and 2 bases from J, with 6 bases between. CDR3 loop: CASSLGDTYEQYF. CDR3 sequence (DNA): TGTGCCAGCAGTTTAGGGGACACCTACGAGCAGTACTTC.

The chain joins TRBV7-2 to TRBJ1-1; no definite D call. The V end lost 3 bases, the J end lost 0 bases, and 8 bases lay between the germline ends. This CDR3 is built from 14 residues. In germline, CDR1 is SGHTA, CDR2 FQGNSA. CDR3: CASSFNHMNTEAFF. The CDR3 nucleotides read TGTGCCAGCAGCTTTAACCACATGAACACTGAAGCTTTCTTT.

This clone was counted between two and nine times. The chain recombines TRBV21-1 with TRBJ2-7; TRBD2, as called in the table, went unchecked against the DNA. TRBV21-1 is a known pseudogene. This CDR3 is 13 amino acids long. The CDR3 here is CASSKAAAYEQYF. CDR3 DNA sequence: TGTGCCAGCAGCAAAGCCGCGGCCTACGAGCAGTACTTC.

This clone has just one count. The gene calls are TRBV5-4 and TRBJ2-7; a possible D gene is TRBD2 (5 bases). Deletions cut 2 bases from V and 2 bases from J, with 8 bases between. Germline CDR1 is SGHNT and CDR2 is YYREEE (reference sequence). The CDR3 spans 13 residues. DNA for the CDR3: TGTGCCAGCAGCTTCGCCGGGACCTACGAGCAGTACTTC. This encodes CASSFAGTYEQYF.

The chain recombines TRBV6-2 or TRBV6-3 with TRBJ2-1; TRBD2 aligns across 13 bases. V dropped 2 bases and J dropped 10; count of bases not matched to a gene: 2. Germline V CDR1 and CDR2: MNHEY, SVGEGT. This CDR3 is 14 amino acids long. This CDR3 reads CASSYLLAGGEQFF. The CDR3 DNA reads TGTGCCAGCAGTTACCTACTAGCGGGGGGGGAGCAGTTCTTC.

The chain recombines TRBV24-1 with TRBJ2-7; tentatively, D is TRBD1 (5 bases). CDR1 is KGHDR, CDR2 SFDVKD, per germline. V was pared by 5 bases and J by 7 bases, with 14 bases between. The CDR3 sequence is 13 residues long. The CDR3, as DNA: TGTGCCACCAGTGTCGCAGGGTCTTGGGAGCAGTACTTC. Residues: CATSVAGSWEQYF.

The V and J genes are TRBV3-1 (or the pseudogene TRBV3-2) and TRBJ1-5; D remains unclear. The germline CDR1 and CDR2 sequences are LGHDT and YNNKEL (reference sequence). V was shortened by 4 bases and J by 3 bases, with 10 bases between the two germline ends. The CDR3 has 14 amino acids. This chain's CDR3 is CASSLEQDNQPQHF. The CDR3, as DNA: TGTGCCAGCAGCCTCGAGCAGGACAATCAGCCCCAGCATTTT.

J is TRBJ2-1 and V is TRBV19; 9 bases agree with TRBD1. The CDR3 has 14 amino acids. V shed 5 bases, J shed 5 bases, and the junction held 4 bases outside the gene matches. The germline CDR1 and CDR2 sequences are LNHDA and SQIVND (reference sequence). The CDR3 reads CASSAGTGNNEQFF. In DNA, the CDR3 is TGTGCCAGTAGTGCCGGGACAGGGAACAATGAGCAGTTCTTC.

This chain joins TRBV9 and TRBJ2-3; 7 bases match TRBD2. After removal of 5 bases from V and 2 bases from J, the junction contained 2 bases not matched to a gene. Germline lookup yields CDR1 SGDLS and CDR2 YYNGEE. There are 13 residues in the CDR3. Here the CDR3 reads CASRRDYTDTQYF. The CDR3 DNA reads as TGTGCCAGCAGGCGGGACTACACAGATACGCAGTATTTT.

The chain employs TRBV20-1 and TRBJ1-2; 7 bases match TRBD1. The CDR3 runs to 11 residues. Germline CDR1 is DFQATT and CDR2 is SNEGSKA (reference sequence). In nucleotides, the CDR3 is TGCAGGAGGGACAGTCGTGATGGCTACACCTTC. Its protein product is CRRDSRDGYTF.

The rearrangement links TRBV7-8 to TRBJ1-4; a weak D match, TRBD1 (5 bases). Germline V gene data show CDR1 as SGHVS and CDR2 as FQNEAQ. The V end was cut by 1 base, the J end by 8 bases, with 11 bases between. The CDR3 loop spans 14 amino acids. In DNA, the CDR3 is TGTGCCAGCAGCTTAGAAGGGGTAAAGGAAAAACTGTTTTTT. Translation gives CASSLEGVKEKLFF. Together with reference TRBV7-8 and TRBJ1-4, the CDR3 gives the full variable domain: GAGVSQSPRYKVAKRGQDVALRCDPISGHVSLFWYQQALGQGPEFLTYFQNEAQLDKSGLPSDRFFAERPEGSVSTLKIQRTQQEDSAVYLCASSLEGVKEKLFFGSGTQLSVL.

This clone was seen a single time. The sample carries other DNA sequences with the same CDR3. The chain joins TRBV6-5 to TRBJ1-3, with D perhaps matching TRBD1 (5 bases). Trimming left V 6 bases short and J 0 bases short, with 12 bases between. In germline, CDR1 is MNHEY, CDR2 SVGAGI. The CDR3 consists of 15 residues. CDR3 protein: CASRRDLSSGNTIYF. The CDR3 bases are TGTGCCAGCAGGCGGGACTTAAGCTCTGGAAACACCATATATTTT.

The V call is TRBV5-1, the J call TRBJ2-7, with TRBD1 matching 9 bases. With V trimmed by 4 bases and J by 6 bases, 14 bases remained unmatched. CDR1 is SGHRS, CDR2 YFSETQ, per germline. The CDR3 is 16 residues long. The DNA for the CDR3 is TGCGCCAGCAGCCTGGACCTTAGGGACAGGGTAATCGAGCAGTACTTC. Its protein is CASSLDLRDRVIEQYF.

The chain couples TRBV2 to TRBJ1-2; 8 bases are a match to TRBD1. CDR3 length equals 14 residues. Germline assignment: CDR1 SNHLY and CDR2 FYNNEI. V was pared by 3 bases and J by 3 bases, with 3 bases of the junction left unmatched. The CDR3 bases are TGTGCCAGCAGTGATCAGACAGGGGACTATGGCTACACCTTC. Translated: CASSDQTGDYGYTF.